This is a list of T cell receptor beta chains from one sample in a study of blood T cell repertoires in COVID-19. The data were produced by immunoSEQ multiplex PCR, yet TCRdb's version contains in-frame clones alone and is incomplete. The data contain just over 150,000 clones, about 90% of them singletons. The sequencing input was peripheral blood. These receptors all come from a man aged 25 to 40 with COVID-19, enrolled during active disease. The CDR3 runs from the conserved cysteine through the conserved F or W. Each record gives: clone size, J gene, D gene, V gene, CDR3 protein, CDR3 DNA. The D gene is left open where the match is weak. Expanded clones get a size class; other rows say once, few or many, or leave the size out.

>.|TRBJ1-2|.|TRBV6-1
CASSEASPNYGYTF
TGTGCCAGCAGTGAAGCCTCTCCCAACTATGGCTACACCTTC
>.|TRBJ2-7|.|TRBV7-9
CASSHGTTTYEQYF
TGTGCCAGCAGCCATGGGACAACCACCTACGAGCAGTACTTC
>.|TRBJ1-2|.|TRBV19
CASSMDSILYGYTF
TGTGCCAGTAGTATGGACAGCATACTCTATGGCTACACCTTC
>.|TRBJ2-5|.|TRBV2
CASSYQETQYF
TGTGCCAGCAGCTACCAAGAGACCCAGTACTTC
>.|TRBJ2-5|.|TRBV9
CASSVYGMETQYF
TGTGCCAGCAGCGTATACGGGATGGAGACCCAGTACTTC
>.|TRBJ1-5|.|TRBV2
CASKVIGVNQPQHF
TGTGCCAGCAAAGTCATAGGGGTCAATCAGCCCCAGCATTTT
>.|TRBJ2-1|.|TRBV23-1
CASRLWTTSTSWEQFF
TGCGCCAGCCGTCTTTGGACTACCAGCACCTCATGGGAGCAGTTCTTC
>.|TRBJ2-3|TRBD1|TRBV6-5
CASSYDRGTDTQYF
TGTGCCAGCAGTTACGACAGGGGCACAGATACGCAGTATTTT
>.|TRBJ2-5|.|TRBV7-9
CASSTRLSGQETQYF
TGTGCCAGCAGCACAAGACTATCCGGACAAGAGACCCAGTACTTC
>once|TRBJ2-1|TRBD2|TRBV7-3
CASSATSGGVVEQFF
TGTGCCAGCAGCGCCACTAGCGGGGGGGTAGTTGAGCAGTTCTTC
>.|TRBJ2-7|TRBD1|TRBV9
CARPGQVPYEQYF
TGTGCCCGCCCAGGACAGGTTCCCTACGAGCAGTACTTC
>once|TRBJ1-6|.|TRBV6-5
CASNLVPEGGTPLHF
TGTGCCAGCAATCTCGTTCCGGAGGGCGGGACACCCCTCCACTTT
>.|TRBJ2-5|TRBD2|TRBV11-2
CASSVLAGGVSGKTQYF
TGTGCCAGCAGCGTCCTAGCGGGGGGTGTGTCGGGAAAGACCCAGTACTTC
>.|TRBJ1-2|TRBD1|TRBV4-3
CASSQETGDYGYTF
TGCGCCAGCAGCCAAGAAACAGGGGACTATGGCTACACCTTC
>once|TRBJ2-5|TRBD2|TRBV6-5
CASSYEREGPETQYF
TGTGCCAGCAGTTATGAGCGGGAGGGCCCAGAGACCCAGTACTTC
>.|TRBJ1-1|.|TRBV18
CASRDRTGHTEAFF
TGTGCCAGTCGCGACAGGACTGGGCACACTGAAGCTTTCTTT
>.|TRBJ2-2|TRBD1|TRBV6-2/TRBV6-3
CASIYPTGGTGELFF
TGTGCCAGCATTTACCCGACAGGGGGAACCGGGGAGCTGTTTTTT
>.|TRBJ2-3|TRBD2|TRBV7-2
CASSLGLAVGNTQYF
TGTGCCAGCAGCTTAGGTCTAGCGGTCGGGAATACGCAGTATTTT
>.|TRBJ1-1|TRBD1|TRBV29-1
CSVSSGTVNTEAFF
TGCAGCGTTTCATCGGGGACAGTGAACACTGAAGCTTTCTTT
>few|TRBJ2-2|.|TRBV4-3
CASSQPGVGPNTGELFF
TGCGCCAGCAGCCAACCCGGGGTTGGTCCGAACACCGGGGAGCTGTTTTTT
>.|TRBJ1-6|.|TRBV3-1/TRBV3-2
CASSQSTGRDDNSPLHF
TGTGCCAGCAGCCAATCGACAGGAAGGGACGATAATTCACCCCTCCACTTT
>.|TRBJ2-1|.|TRBV9
CASSHGGLSYNEQFF
TGTGCCAGCAGCCACGGGGGTCTTTCCTACAATGAGCAGTTCTTC
>.|TRBJ1-2|.|TRBV27
CASSFQGYYGYTF
TGTGCCAGCAGTTTCCAGGGATACTATGGCTACACCTTC
>.|TRBJ1-5|.|TRBV9
CASSVEGVVNQPQHF
TGTGCCAGCAGCGTAGAAGGGGTGGTCAATCAGCCCCAGCATTTT
>.|TRBJ1-1|.|TRBV29-1
CSVEPRLASEAFF
TGCAGCGTTGAACCTCGACTTGCGTCTGAAGCTTTCTTT
>.|TRBJ2-7|TRBD1|TRBV9
CASSTGGRGAPYEQYF
TGTGCCAGCAGCACAGGGGGCAGAGGGGCCCCCTACGAGCAGTACTTC
>.|TRBJ2-7|TRBD1|TRBV7-9
CASSLQTGQGAKQYF
TGTGCCAGCAGCTTACAAACCGGACAGGGGGCAAAGCAGTACTTC
>.|TRBJ1-2|.|TRBV12-3/TRBV12-4
CASSLLGHTF
TGTGCCAGCAGCCTACTCGGTCACACCTTC
>.|TRBJ1-4|TRBD1|TRBV29-1
CSVYQGVSEKLFF
TGCAGCGTCTACCAGGGGGTCAGTGAAAAACTGTTTTTT
>.|TRBJ1-2|TRBD1|TRBV5-4
CASSLEGTGAPYGYTF
TGTGCCAGCAGCTTGGAGGGGACAGGGGCACCGTATGGCTACACCTTC
>.|TRBJ2-2|.|TRBV7-5
CARSPLGAKDGELFF
TGTGCCAGAAGCCCCCTGGGGGCAAAGGACGGGGAGCTGTTTTTT
>.|TRBJ2-1|TRBD1|TRBV7-9
CASSPGQGLGNEQFF
TGTGCCAGCAGCCCAGGACAGGGGTTGGGGAATGAGCAGTTCTTC
>few|TRBJ2-3|TRBD2|TRBV15
CATSRDSGGVDTQYF
TGTGCCACCAGCAGAGATAGCGGGGGTGTCGATACGCAGTATTTT
>.|TRBJ1-2|.|TRBV7-2
CASSFRRSYGYTF
TGTGCCAGCAGTTTTAGACGGAGCTATGGCTACACCTTC
>.|TRBJ1-2|.|TRBV19
CASTPPGGYRGYTF
TGTGCCAGTACCCCCCCTGGTGGCTACAGGGGCTACACCTTC
>.|TRBJ2-1|TRBD2|TRBV9
CASSPRGRGGSSYNEQFF
TGTGCCAGCAGCCCGAGGGGTAGGGGAGGGTCCTCCTACAATGAGCAGTTCTTC
>.|TRBJ1-2|.|TRBV7-2
CASSLPGEAWKGYTF
TGTGCCAGCAGCTTACCGGGGGAGGCTTGGAAGGGCTACACCTTC
>.|TRBJ2-1|.|TRBV11-3
CASSLAAGLIQFF
TGTGCCAGCAGCTTAGCCGCGGGACTCATCCAGTTCTTC
>.|TRBJ1-1|TRBD1|TRBV27
CASSFAGQGNTEAFF
TGTGCCAGCAGTTTCGCGGGACAGGGAAACACTGAAGCTTTCTTT
>.|TRBJ2-3|TRBD2|TRBV9
CASSPRGGTRGTDTQYF
TGTGCCAGCAGCCCGAGGGGGGGGACTAGGGGCACAGATACGCAGTATTTT
>.|TRBJ1-1|.|TRBV28
CASSTITGYYLQDTEAFF
TGTGCCAGCAGTACCATCACAGGGTATTACCTTCAGGACACTGAAGCTTTCTTT
>.|TRBJ2-3|TRBD1|TRBV18
CASSPRQGADTQYF
TGTGCCAGCTCACCACGACAGGGCGCAGATACGCAGTATTTT
>.|TRBJ1-5|TRBD1|TRBV7-9
CASSFGTASNQPQHF
TGTGCCAGCAGCTTCGGGACAGCTAGCAATCAGCCCCAGCATTTT
>.|TRBJ2-3|.|TRBV5-1
CASSLIRGSTDTQYF
TGCGCCAGCAGCTTGATCCGGGGAAGCACAGATACGCAGTATTTT
>.|TRBJ1-1|.|TRBV29-1
CSVDLPGEAFF
TGCAGCGTTGATCTTCCGGGTGAAGCTTTCTTT
>once|TRBJ2-3|TRBD1|TRBV5-4
CASSLQGAADTQYF
TGTGCCAGCAGCTTACAGGGGGCAGCAGATACGCAGTATTTT
>.|TRBJ2-3|TRBD2|TRBV5-1
CASSRSSSGRGTDTQYF
TGCGCCAGCAGCCGTTCGTCTAGCGGGAGGGGCACAGATACGCAGTATTTT
>.|TRBJ2-7|.|TRBV5-6
CASSLTGEQYF
TGTGCCAGCAGCTTGACAGGGGAGCAGTACTTC
>.|TRBJ2-5|.|TRBV2
CASSERAGGETQYF
TGTGCCAGCAGTGAGAGGGCCGGTGGAGAGACCCAGTACTTC
>.|TRBJ2-2|.|TRBV11-3
CASSFEGSTGELFF
TGTGCCAGCAGCTTCGAGGGTAGCACCGGGGAGCTGTTTTTT
>.|TRBJ2-7|.|TRBV5-4
CASSPGGGYEQYF
TGTGCCAGCAGCCCTGGAGGCGGGTACGAGCAGTACTTC
>.|TRBJ2-5|TRBD1|TRBV7-9
CASSHRGLETQYF
TGTGCCAGCAGCCACAGGGGTTTGGAGACCCAGTACTTC
>.|TRBJ2-1|TRBD1|TRBV5-8
CASSLDVGTGEQFF
TGTGCCAGCAGCTTGGATGTGGGGACAGGGGAGCAGTTCTTC
>.|TRBJ2-1|.|TRBV21-1
CASSKALQGFWHRSYNEQFF
TGTGCCAGCAGCAAAGCACTCCAGGGCTTTTGGCACCGCTCATACAATGAGCAGTTCTTC
>.|TRBJ2-2|TRBD2|TRBV7-2
CASSLGTSGSYTGELFF
TGTGCCAGCAGCTTAGGGACTAGCGGGAGCTACACCGGGGAGCTGTTTTTT